This entry features one TCR beta chain sequence. Its matching antigen is unknown. This entry belongs to a study of Ad26.COV2.S vaccination and SARS-CoV-2 variants. In the study overall: Enrolled in COV1001, the donor was in the Ad26.COV2.S trial arm, which received the vaccine. Ad26.COV2.S shots went into the muscle once or twice, 56 days apart.

Sequenced by immunoSEQ multiplex PCR; TCRdb stores in-frame clones only, minus some. In the table there are about 680,000 clones, more than 80% of which are singletons. Regarding treatment: roughly 20 received Ad26.COV2.S at low or high dose, single or two shots; about 5 received placebo; per-sample allocation not given. Sampling occurred on day 63 after the first vaccine or placebo injection. Study outcomes and limitations: Substantial breadth was reported for post-vaccination spike-specific CD8+ and CD4+ T cells.

The sample in question was peripheral blood, obtained in a trial of Ad26.COV2.S vaccine versus placebo. The receptor's source is a person aged 18-60 years who received the Ad26.COV2.S COVID-19 vaccine or a placebo.

The CDR3 sequence is CASHRQAAGGPNYGYTF. DNA of the CDR3: TGTGCCAGCCATAGACAAGCGGCAGGGGGCCCGAACTATGGCTACACCTTC. The V and J genes are TRBV18 and TRBJ1-2; 8 bases agree with TRBD1. CDR1 is KGHSH, CDR2 LQKENI, per germline. Trimming at V came to 8 bases and at J to 2 bases, leaving 16 bases not matched to a gene. The CDR3 covers 17 residues.